This TCR beta chain was retrieved from a study of blood T cell repertoires in COVID-19. Original processing methods: By means of reference gene primer amplification, nucleated cell counts were estimated. The repertoire was sequenced with immunoSEQ multiplex PCR; TCRdb's copy has only in-frame clones and lacks some. Clone size and the V and J calls come from that table; the DNA yielded D and trimming. The sample records nearly 200,000 clones, 70% to 90% being singletons. V was clipped by 2 bases and J by 4 bases; unmatched bases: 3. This CDR3 contains 14 residues. CDR1 and CDR2 (germline): KGHSH, LQKENI.

Sequencing was done on a sample of peripheral blood. The rearrangement links TRBV18 to TRBJ1-2; 8 nucleotides match TRBD1. The source of this sequence is a woman aged 40 to 49 who had recovered from COVID-19. CDR3 sequence reads: CASSPGQGAYGYTF. CDR3 nucleotide sequence: TGTGCCAGCTCACCAGGGCAGGGGGCCTATGGCTACACCTTC.